This T cell receptor (beta chain) was documented in a study of T cell changes during pregnancy in multiple sclerosis. The V gene lost 3 bases and the J gene lost 2 bases, with 6 bases spanning the gap. CDR1 is WNHNN, CDR2 SYGVQD, per germline (reference sequence). The CDR3 runs to 13 residues. The protocol was immunoSEQ multiplex PCR, while the TCRdb copy is restricted to in-frame clones and leaves out a portion. Of about 40,000 clones in the sample, over 75% were seen once. The sample consisted of peripheral blood, taken in the first trimester of pregnancy. The chain employs TRBV10-1 and TRBJ2-3, with D unresolved. The source of this sequence is a female donor in good health, enrolled as a control in a pregnancy study. Here the CDR3 DNA reads TGCGCCAGCAGTGACCCAGACACAGATACGCAGTATTTT. It is translated as CASSDPDTDTQYF.